This TCR beta chain stems from a study of blood T cell repertoires in COVID-19. The CDR3 has 15 amino acids. Germline V gene lookup returns CDR1 MDHEN and CDR2 SYDVKM. V shed 1 base and J shed 7 bases, with 11 bases lying between them. Source study methods: It was from reference gene primer amplification that nucleated cell counts were estimated. Sequenced by immunoSEQ multiplex PCR; TCRdb stores in-frame clones only, minus some. The D gene and trimming were derived from the DNA, and the V and J assignments and clone size from that table. Among about 120,000 clones listed, 88% were seen once. The sequence was obtained from a human donor in a cohort sampled during active COVID-19. The sample was peripheral blood. This chain links TRBV28 with TRBJ1-6, with unresolved D. CDR3 protein: CASSLFGQPNSPLHF. For the CDR3, the DNA is TGTGCCAGCAGTTTATTTGGGCAGCCCAATTCACCCCTCCACTTT.